One sample yielded the 11 T cell receptor beta chains listed below, sequenced in a study of blood T cell repertoires in COVID-19. The table came from immunoSEQ multiplex PCR; TCRdb's copy has only in-frame clones and leaves some out. The table lists about 45,000 clones, approximately 80% of them singletons. Input material: peripheral blood. These receptors were collected from a man between 70 and 80 years old with acute or convalescent COVID-19.

V gene TRBV29-1 combines with J gene TRBJ1-4; no firm D call. The CDR3 has 12 amino acids. Germline CDR1 and CDR2: SQVTM and ANQGSEA. Trimming took 4 bases from V and 7 from J, leaving 10 bases between them. DNA for the CDR3: TGCAGCGTTGGAGGGAGCGGTGAAAAACTGTTTTTT. This sequence encodes CSVGGSGEKLFF.

The rearrangement joins TRBV5-1 to TRBJ2-2, with D uncertain. The V gene lost 3 bases and the J gene lost 6 bases, with 6 bases spanning the gap. Germline V gene sequence: CDR1 SGHRS, CDR2 YFSETQ. This CDR3 has 12 amino acids. CDR3 bases: TGCGCCAGCAGCTATACATCCGGGGAGCTGTTTTTT. It encodes CASSYTSGELFF.

The chain combines TRBV2 with TRBJ1-4, with D perhaps TRBD1 (6 bases). Germline V gene data show CDR1 as SNHLY and CDR2 as FYNNEI. The germline V and J ends were trimmed by 0 bases and 5 bases, with 13 bases remaining between them. The CDR3 spans 16 residues. CDR3 residues: CASSEAPRDMNEKLFF. In nucleotides, the CDR3 is TGTGCCAGCAGTGAAGCTCCCCGGGACATGAATGAAAAACTGTTTTTT.

This clone has only one observation. The chain uses TRBV2 and TRBJ1-3, with D maybe TRBD1 (6 bases). Germline CDR1 SNHLY, CDR2 FYNNEI. The V gene lost 2 bases and the J gene lost 0 bases, with 8 bases spanning the gap. The CDR3 runs to 15 residues. CDR3 DNA sequence: TGTGCCAGCAGTGAAAACAGGGTCTCTGGAAACACCATATATTTT. The encoded protein is CASSENRVSGNTIYF.

This clone appeared a few times. The chain has TRBV30 and TRBJ2-2; D unresolved. CDR3 length: 15 residues. The V and J ends lost 2 bases and 4 bases respectively, with 14 bases between them. CDR1 GTSNPN and CDR2 SVGIG come from the germline V gene (reference sequence). The CDR3 is CAWSRPGRATGELFF. The CDR3, as DNA: TGTGCCTGGAGTCGGCCGGGTCGTGCCACCGGGGAGCTGTTTTTT.

J is TRBJ1-6 and V is TRBV25-1; no reliable D call. The CDR3 sequence is 14 residues long. The V end was cut by 5 bases, the J end by 0 bases, with 5 bases between. CDR1 is MGHDK and CDR2 is SYGVNS in the germline V gene. CDR3 in DNA: TGTGCCAGCAGTACGAGCTCCTATAATTCACCCCTCCACTTT. It specifies CASSTSSYNSPLHF.

The rearrangement uses TRBV14 and TRBJ1-3, with TRBD1 as a possible D gene (5 bases). V lost 0 bases and J lost 1, with 10 bases in between. Germline lookup yields CDR1 SGHDN and CDR2 FVKESK. The CDR3 consists of 16 residues. CDR3 protein: CASSQDVGGSGNTIYF. The DNA of the CDR3 is TGTGCCAGCAGCCAAGACGTCGGGGGTTCTGGAAACACCATATATTTT.

V and J are TRBV9 and TRBJ1-1; no reliable D call. V lost 0 bases and J 5 bases, leaving 14 bases between the germline ends. Germline V gene data show CDR1 as SGDLS and CDR2 as YYNGEE. CDR3 length: 15 amino acids. In DNA form, the CDR3 reads TGTGCCAGCAGCGTAGTAAGGGCGAGCGGAACTGAAGCTTTCTTT. It translates to CASSVVRASGTEAFF.

The V gene is TRBV7-9, the J gene TRBJ2-5; the D is unclear. The CDR3 sequence is 14 residues long. The V and J ends lost 2 bases and 5 bases respectively, with 12 bases between them. Looked up from germline, CDR1 is SEHNR and CDR2 is FQNEAQ (reference sequence). CDR3 loop: CASSLSSGRETQYF. CDR3 DNA: TGTGCCAGCAGCTTATCATCTGGTCGGGAGACCCAGTACTTC.

The rearrangement uses TRBV19 and TRBJ1-2; D is perhaps TRBD1 (6 bases). V was trimmed by 5 bases and J by 7 bases, leaving 23 bases between them. The V gene's germline CDR1 is LNHDA and CDR2 SQIVND (reference sequence). The CDR3 sequence is 16 residues long. The CDR3 here is CASSSVDSSSSAGYTF. The CDR3 DNA sequence: TGTGCCAGTAGTTCGGTGGACAGCTCCTCATCCGCTGGCTACACCTTC.

This chain connects TRBV11-2 to TRBJ2-7, with D perhaps matching TRBD1 (5 bases). Per the germline V gene, CDR1 is SGHAT and CDR2 is FQNNGV. V was clipped by 2 bases and J by 5 bases, with 13 bases between them. The CDR3 consists of 14 residues. The CDR3 spells CASSLTLGLDEQYF. CDR3 coding DNA: TGTGCCAGCAGCTTAACACTGGGGCTGGACGAGCAGTACTTC.